This TCR beta chain came from a study of post-analysis software for immune sequencing data. Study-wide findings and caveats: In patients, TRBV5-6, TRBV5-1 and TRBV20-1 belonged to four or five TRBV segments found more frequently than in controls.

Trimming cost V 1 base and J 4 bases, with 10 bases left between them. The CDR3 runs to 15 residues. Germline CDR1 LGHNA, CDR2 YSLEER. Researchers reported that TCR beta cDNA libraries carried unique molecular identifiers. Each CDR3 protein is one row after TCRdb ran MiXCR on the PCR reads. The table shows 400,000 to 500,000 distinct CDR3 sequences, with approximately 37% occurring only once. This clonotype was recorded a few times. Its antigen is unknown. The rearrangement uses TRBV4-3 and TRBJ1-4; D remains unclear. Sequencing was done on a sample of blood. The clonotype comes from a girl aged 2 to 10 with multiple sclerosis. The DNA of the CDR3 is TGCGCCAGCAGCCAAGTGGAGCAGAGTAATGAAAAACTGTTTTTT. Amino acids: CASSQVEQSNEKLFF.